This T cell receptor (beta chain) emerged from a study of T-cell reconstitution after alpha-beta-depleted transplantation in children (dated by TCRdb to about 2016). For context, the study as a whole: T-cell immune reconstitution after TCRalphabeta/CD19-depleted allogeneic hematopoietic cell transplantation in children was quantitatively tracked in the study by means of TCR repertoire profiling. The paper as a whole reports these results and caveats: In some patients, the high TCRbeta diversity seen at day 60 was put down to recipient T cells and intrathymic progenitors that had survived conditioning. The apparently early alphabetaT-cell count recovery about two months after transplant was reportedly dependent on only several hundred rapidly expanded clones derived from non-depleted graft cells. Over subsequent months, a decline in hyperexpanded clone frequencies was noted, and after one year, T-cell counts and TCRbeta diversity were mostly ascribed to newly produced T cells.

From cysteine to phenylalanine, the CDR3 is 12 amino acids long. Just CDR3 DNA is preserved here, 36 bases in frame from base 1. V is clipped by 7 bases and J by 11 bases, and the sequence between their germline boundaries is 17 bases long. CDR1 and CDR2 are drawn from the germline V gene: MNHEY, SVGAGI. The receptor library was made with PCR. Reads for this sample came from an Illumina HiSeq 2500. Molecular barcoding was employed in the preparation of TCR libraries, with unique molecular identifiers being used to normalize TCRbeta repertoire quantification. The public reads were reprocessed in TCRdb via fastp at Q25 and MiXCR, keeping in-frame beta chains. Duplicate CDR3 protein sequences are folded into a single record with the most common DNA and genes. A total of about 980,000 distinct CDR3 sequences appear in this sample, around 30% of them only once. Of the sample, over 25% falls within the top ten clones.

Only a few counts were recorded for this clonotype. The antigen it recognizes is unknown. Base qualities were left out, and no much larger clone turns up one base away. This specimen's treatment or condition label, interpreted: allogeneic hematopoietic cell transplantation with graft depleted of TCRalphabeta T cells and CD19 B cells. TCRalphabeta/CD19-depleted allogeneic hematopoietic cell grafts were given to the transplant recipients, all of whom were children. The sequence was collected from a boy under two years old who had a stem cell transplant for SCID, so the T cells may come from the graft donor. Recombination joined TRBV6-5 with TRBJ1-1; the D segment cannot be called with confidence. Sample: PBMCs, mostly from graft donor cells, taken 360 days after TCRalphabeta/CD19-depleted stem cell transplant. The nucleotides are TGTGCCAGCACCACCATGGGGTCGAGGGCTTTCTTT. This yields the protein CASTTMGSRAFF.